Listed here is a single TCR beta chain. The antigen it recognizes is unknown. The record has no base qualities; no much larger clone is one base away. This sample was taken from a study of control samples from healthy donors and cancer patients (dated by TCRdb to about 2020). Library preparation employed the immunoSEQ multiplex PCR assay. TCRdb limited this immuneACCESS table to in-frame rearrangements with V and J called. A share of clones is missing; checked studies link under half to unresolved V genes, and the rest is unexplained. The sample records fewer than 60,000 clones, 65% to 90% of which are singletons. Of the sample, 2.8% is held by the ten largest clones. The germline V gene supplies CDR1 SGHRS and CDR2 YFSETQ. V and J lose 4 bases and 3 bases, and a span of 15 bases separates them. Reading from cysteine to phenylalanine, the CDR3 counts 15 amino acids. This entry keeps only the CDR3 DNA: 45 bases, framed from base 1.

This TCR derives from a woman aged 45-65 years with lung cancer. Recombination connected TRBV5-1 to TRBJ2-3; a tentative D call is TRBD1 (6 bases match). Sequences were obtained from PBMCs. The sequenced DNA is TGCGCCAGCAGCAGTGTGGGGGCAGAGACAGATACGCAGTATTTT. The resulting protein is CASSSVGAETDTQYF.